This T cell receptor (beta chain) was identified in a study of cytomegalovirus exposure and HLA in healthy donors (dated by TCRdb to the late 2010s). Background on the whole study: According to an earlier analysis of around 600 of the donors, roughly 180 million T cells yielded over 90 million unique TCR beta sequences and around 280 Gb of sequence data. An early release that covered around 590 HLA-typed donors contained around 330 gigabases of sequencing data and around 80 million unique TCR sequences. The study aimed to test whether cataloging public T cell receptors could reveal signatures of past pathogen exposure. To decide whether each TCR beta V gene segment behaved as functional or pseudogenic, an earlier analysis of 587 of the donors relied on high-throughput TCR beta sequencing. Genome-wide SNP genotypes for about three fifths of the 666 donors were used in a later genetic analysis, which treated that subset as a discovery cohort. A separate validation cohort of roughly 120 different subjects was used in addition to the roughly 670-subject first cohort. High-throughput TCR immunosequencing, statistical association of individual TCRs with disease status, and machine learning were combined to predict cytomegalovirus infection status. Rather than using new phenotypic data, the later analysis identified candidate immune exposures from TCR beta sequences and from how often those sequences occurred across donors. Every repertoire in the discovery cohort had been generated on one and the same sequencing platform. To study patterns of TCR occurrence, a later analysis re-analyzed previously published TCR beta repertoires from around 660 donors and added high-resolution HLA genotyping. Typing coverage varied by locus: about 629-630 donors for A, B, C, DRB1 and DQB1; approximately 560 for DQA1; 606 for DPA1; approximately 470 for DPB1. Alongside the repertoire data, information on donor age, sex, ethnicity and CMV serostatus was compiled. HLA typing covered class I and class II loci at four-digit resolution. Among a few hundred genotyped donors of the cohort, an average of about 240,000 unique TCR beta nucleotide sequences were sequenced per donor, 15% to 20% of them non-productive. Several DR-DQ haplotypes were handled as single units for association and clustering because linkage in the cohort was strong. The T cell repertoires of some 670 subjects were profiled by immunosequencing and related to cytomegalovirus serostatus. The genetic ancestry cluster associated with self-reported Caucasian donors included 80% to 90% of the 398 genotyped donors.

Library preparation employed the immunoSEQ multiplex PCR assay. For the multiplex PCR, a mixture combining 60 forward primers for TCR Vbeta segments and 13 reverse primers for TCR Jbeta segments was used. The CDR3 region of rearranged TCR beta genes was amplified from genomic DNA with a multiplex PCR assay. On the Illumina HiSeq System, the amplified TCR beta libraries were sequenced as 87-base-pair reads. Per the authors' processing: A later analysis tallied 70 million to 100 million unique TCR beta chains across the 600 to 700 repertoires, and some 10 million of those chains were shared by two or more donors. Raw reads were error-corrected and collapsed into unique sequences by a nearest-neighbor algorithm in which closely related sequences were merged to remove PCR and sequencing errors. V, D and J gene segments were assigned by aligning CDR3 sequences to IMGT reference sequences. Each retained sequence needed at least a six-nucleotide match to both a V gene segment and a J gene segment. A rearrangement was called productive if the CDR3 had no stop codons and remained in frame with V and J, and every other rearrangement was called non-productive. CDR3 was defined by IMGT convention, running from the second conserved V-encoded cysteine to the conserved J-encoded phenylalanine. Sequences without an unambiguous match to a single V gene segment were excluded from the earlier analysis of approximately 600 of the donors. An earlier analysis of several hundred of the donors called V segments functional above 56.7% productive rearrangements and segregating when the between-donor standard deviation exceeded 5%. A statistical classification framework was built for diagnosing cytomegalovirus status from the catalog of TCR beta chain sequences. V and J gene assignment, in a later analysis, came from comparing TCR nucleotide sequences with IMGT/GENE-DB human TR gene sequences. Using the TCRdist pipeline, a later analysis assigned CDR3 sequences along with most-parsimonious VDJ recombination scenarios. A later analysis defined each TCR beta chain by its CDR3 amino acid sequence plus V-gene family, and excluded reads lacking a unique V-gene family. As a way to deal with suspected cross-contamination and a sequencing artifact, a later analysis dropped 500 to 700 nucleotide sequences that were highly shared and had low generation probability. In a later analysis, a clonal expansion index for each public chain was calculated from normalized within-repertoire ranks of inferred template counts. In a later analysis, generation probabilities were computed with a VDJ recombination model fitted to out-of-frame rearrangements, and the resulting probabilities were checked against IGoR. Hypergeometric tests were used in a later analysis to score TCR-TCR, TCR-HLA and TCR-CMV co-occurrence, with a repertoire-size bias correction applied to the TCR pairs. False discovery rates were estimated in a later analysis by permuting HLA or CMV assignments 20 times. In a later analysis, co-occurring TCRs were grouped using DBSCAN, with TCRdist sequence similarity added in when clustering inside HLA-allele-positive subsets. For co-occurrence clustering, repertoires with fewer than 30,000 or more than 120,000 public chains were excluded, along with several repertoires with anomalous nucleotide sharing. Here the immuneACCESS table is served through TCRdb, limited to in-frame sequences with V and J called. Missing clones are a known gap in these copies; in checked studies unresolved V genes cover under half, and the rest lacks a known reason. From that table come the V and J calls and clone size; the DNA was used to work out D and trimming. The sample table contains around 130,000 clones; only one count was recorded for about 83% of them. Roughly 1.2% of the sample comes from the top ten.

The cysteine opens and the phenylalanine closes a CDR3 of 18 amino acids. The kept DNA is CDR3 alone, 54 bases in frame from the first base. The germline ends are 17 bases apart after V is trimmed by 0 bases and J by 0 bases. The germline V gene encodes CDR1 LGHNA and CDR2 YNFKEQ. On this clone: It lacks a known antigen. It has no much larger one-base neighbor in the sample; base qualities were not kept.

In total, 630 or so healthy bone marrow donors made up the cohort. At the time of sampling, every cohort member was nominally healthy, though immune exposures that went unrecorded were likely present. The donor was CMV seronegative and was included in the group of around 320 seronegative cohort members. A peripheral blood sample was collected from each donor, and TCR beta sequencing was performed on peripheral blood mononuclear cells. Genomic DNA extraction from the blood cell samples was performed with the Qiagen DNeasy Blood Extraction Kit. Overall study outcomes, separate from this receptor: Broadly in line with IMGT annotations, most TCR beta V segments showed up in productive rearrangements about 87% or about 30% of the time in an earlier analysis of 450 to 750 of the donors. Linkage disequilibrium might explain the correlated functional status among segregating V segments, but an unknown experimental factor could not be excluded. Because counts were too low, more than 15 rarely observed V segments, including chromosome 9 orphons, were left out of the earlier analysis of about 500 of the donors. The cohort was sequenced for TCR beta chains only, and without alpha or paired-chain data the features that could be detected were limited. Because some donors lacked HLA typing at each locus, the association tests relied only on the typed subset. Most CMV-associated TCR beta chains appeared to be HLA-restricted in a later analysis, and the HLA associations seemed to be driven largely by CMV exposure. The only immune exposure information available for the cohort was CMV serostatus. In a later analysis, the rate of TCR association differed among HLA loci, with DRB1 alleles having the most associated TCRs and HLA-C alleles having the fewest. When HLA alleles, especially DR and DQ, strongly co-occurred, attributing TCR associations to individual alleles was difficult. A total of 150 or so TCR beta chains were listed by the study as associated with cytomegalovirus. The classifier was reported to diagnose cytomegalovirus status with high specificity and sensitivity in both the original and validation cohorts. A cluster of highly shared sequence variants was judged likely to be a technical artifact of the sequencing pipeline. V-gene and J-gene trimming of TCR beta chains was associated with a missense DCLRE1C variant in a later genetic analysis, and the association was replicated in an independent cohort. A later genetic analysis reported fewer N-insertions in productive TCRs among donors in an Asian-associated ancestry cluster than the roughly 700-donor mean. In a later analysis, HLA-associated TCR beta chains showed more clonal expansion and lower generation probabilities than non-associated chains that were equally common. A few of the identified cytomegalovirus-associated TCR beta chains were confirmed in vitro to be specific for cytomegalovirus antigens. It was suggested by the authors that the approach could potentially be generalized to other disease states and immunological phenotypes. A further reported finding was that TCR beta sequences accurately predicted the HLA-A and HLA-B alleles for most subjects in the first cohort. Across donors, most TCR sequences were observed very rarely, whereas some public TCRs were present in many individuals. The 87-base-pair reads could not distinguish some IMGT-functional V segments, including TRBV6-2 and TRBV6-3, so those segments were excluded. In a later analysis, over 15,000 TCR beta sequences were associated with specific HLA alleles at a false discovery rate of 0.05. Roughly uniform sequencing depth across donors was assumed in presence/absence analyses, although this assumption may not hold. In a later analysis, several top co-occurrence clusters were reported to appear linked to parvovirus B19, influenza, CMV and Epstein-Barr virus.

The sequencing input was PBMCs. Recombination linked TRBV4-2 to TRBJ2-5; a tentative D call is TRBD2 (6 bases match). The receptor was derived from a girl aged 2 to 10 in good health and CMV-seronegative. The sequence in DNA is TGTGCCAGCAGCCAAGAAGATGTGGGTCGCGGGGACCAAGAGACCCAGTACTTC. This yields the protein CASSQEDVGRGDQETQYF.